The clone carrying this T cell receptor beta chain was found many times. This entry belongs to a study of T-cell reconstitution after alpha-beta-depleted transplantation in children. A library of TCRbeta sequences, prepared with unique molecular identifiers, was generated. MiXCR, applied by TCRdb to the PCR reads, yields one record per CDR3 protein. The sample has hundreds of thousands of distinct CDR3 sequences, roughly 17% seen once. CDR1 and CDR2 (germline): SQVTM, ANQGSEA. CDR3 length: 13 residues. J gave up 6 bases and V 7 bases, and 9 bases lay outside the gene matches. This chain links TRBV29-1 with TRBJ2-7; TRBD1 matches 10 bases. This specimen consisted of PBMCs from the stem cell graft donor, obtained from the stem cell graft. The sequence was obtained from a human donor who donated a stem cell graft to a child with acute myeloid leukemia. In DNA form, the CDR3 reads TGCAGCGCTGGGACAGGGGTATCTCCCGAGCAGTACTTC. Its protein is CSAGTGVSPEQYF.